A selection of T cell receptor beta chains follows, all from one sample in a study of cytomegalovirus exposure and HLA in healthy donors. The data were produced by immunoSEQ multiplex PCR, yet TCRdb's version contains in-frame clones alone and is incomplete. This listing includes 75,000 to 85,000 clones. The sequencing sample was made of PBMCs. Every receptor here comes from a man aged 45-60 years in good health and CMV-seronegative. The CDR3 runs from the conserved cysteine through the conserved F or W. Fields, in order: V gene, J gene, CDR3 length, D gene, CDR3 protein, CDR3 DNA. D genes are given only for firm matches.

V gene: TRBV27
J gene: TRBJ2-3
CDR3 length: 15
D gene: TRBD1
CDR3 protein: CASSLDRGLGDTQYF
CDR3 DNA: TGTGCCAGCAGCCTGGACAGGGGGCTGGGAGATACGCAGTATTTT

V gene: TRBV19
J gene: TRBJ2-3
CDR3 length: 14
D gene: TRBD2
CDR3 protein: CATGLAGASDTQYF
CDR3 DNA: TGTGCCACGGGACTAGCGGGGGCATCAGATACGCAGTATTTT

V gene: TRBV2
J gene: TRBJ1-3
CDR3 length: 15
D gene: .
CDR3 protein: CASSFTGSYGNTIYF
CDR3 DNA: TGTGCCAGCAGTTTCACAGGCTCATATGGAAACACCATATATTTT

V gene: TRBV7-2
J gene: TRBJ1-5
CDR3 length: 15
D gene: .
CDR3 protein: CASSLWGVVDQPQHF
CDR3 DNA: TGTGCCAGCAGCTTATGGGGGGTTGTTGATCAGCCCCAGCATTTT

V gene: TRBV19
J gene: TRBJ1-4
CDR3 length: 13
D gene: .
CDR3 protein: CASNDRRGEKLFF
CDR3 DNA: TGTGCCAGTAATGACCGAAGGGGTGAAAAACTGTTTTTT

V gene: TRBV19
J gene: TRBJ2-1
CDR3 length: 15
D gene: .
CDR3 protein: CASSGGPSSYNEQFF
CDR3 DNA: TGTGCCAGTAGTGGGGGCCCTAGCTCCTACAATGAGCAGTTCTTC

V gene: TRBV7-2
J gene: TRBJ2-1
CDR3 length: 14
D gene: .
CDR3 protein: CASSPQGGSNEQFF
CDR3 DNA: TGTGCCAGCAGCCCTCAGGGGGGAAGCAATGAGCAGTTCTTC

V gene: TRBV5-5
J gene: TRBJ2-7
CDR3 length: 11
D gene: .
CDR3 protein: CASSNSYEQYF
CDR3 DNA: TGTGCCAGCAGCAACTCCTACGAGCAGTACTTC

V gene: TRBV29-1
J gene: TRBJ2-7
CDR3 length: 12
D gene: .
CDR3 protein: CSVAGGPGEQYF
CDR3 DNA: TGCAGCGTTGCAGGGGGGCCTGGAGAGCAGTACTTC

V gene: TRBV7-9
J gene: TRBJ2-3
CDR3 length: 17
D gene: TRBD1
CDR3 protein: CASSLARQGAGTDTQYF
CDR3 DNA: TGTGCCAGCAGCCTAGCCCGACAGGGGGCTGGCACAGATACGCAGTATTTT

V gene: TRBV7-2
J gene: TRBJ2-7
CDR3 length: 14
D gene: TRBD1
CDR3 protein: CASSIQGGPYEQYF
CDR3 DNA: TGTGCCAGCAGCATACAGGGGGGCCCCTACGAGCAGTACTTC

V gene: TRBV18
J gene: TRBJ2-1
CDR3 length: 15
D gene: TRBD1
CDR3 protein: CASSPGTGAYNEQFF
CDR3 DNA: TGTGCCAGCTCACCTGGGACAGGGGCCTACAATGAGCAGTTCTTC

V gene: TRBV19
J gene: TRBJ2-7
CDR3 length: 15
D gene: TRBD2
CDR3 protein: CASTQRGGFSYEQYF
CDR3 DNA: TGTGCCAGTACTCAGCGCGGGGGGTTCTCCTACGAGCAGTACTTC

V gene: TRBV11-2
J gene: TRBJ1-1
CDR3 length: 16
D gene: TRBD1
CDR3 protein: CASSLSGTGGSTEAFF
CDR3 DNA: TGTGCCAGCAGCTTAAGCGGGACAGGGGGTAGCACTGAAGCTTTCTTT

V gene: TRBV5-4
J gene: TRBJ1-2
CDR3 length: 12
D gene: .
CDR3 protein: CASSSDKISYTF
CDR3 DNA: TGTGCCAGCAGCTCCGACAAGATAAGCTACACCTTC

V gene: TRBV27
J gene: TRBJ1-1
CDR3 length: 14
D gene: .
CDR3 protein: CASSYRRVGTEAFF
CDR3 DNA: TGTGCCAGCAGTTACAGGAGGGTGGGCACTGAAGCTTTCTTT

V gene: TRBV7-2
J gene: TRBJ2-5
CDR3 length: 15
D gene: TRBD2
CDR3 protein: CASGELTSGDETQYF
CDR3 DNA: TGTGCCAGCGGAGAGTTGACTAGCGGGGACGAGACCCAGTACTTC

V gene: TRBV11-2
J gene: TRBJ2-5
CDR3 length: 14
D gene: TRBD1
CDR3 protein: CASTQGQGWETQYF
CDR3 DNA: TGTGCCAGCACCCAAGGACAGGGGTGGGAGACCCAGTACTTC

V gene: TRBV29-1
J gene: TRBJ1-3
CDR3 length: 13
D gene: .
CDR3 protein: CSVATRVSNTIYF
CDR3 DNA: TGCAGCGTTGCGACCAGGGTTTCAAACACCATATATTTT

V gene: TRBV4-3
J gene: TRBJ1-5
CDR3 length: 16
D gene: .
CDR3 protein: CASSQDPDSGNQPQHF
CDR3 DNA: TGCGCCAGCAGCCAAGACCCCGACAGTGGGAATCAGCCCCAGCATTTT

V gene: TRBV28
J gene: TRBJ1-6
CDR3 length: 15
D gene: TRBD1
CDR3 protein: CASSSLDRGSSPLHF
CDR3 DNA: TGTGCCAGCAGTTCCCTGGACAGGGGGAGTTCACCCCTCCACTTT

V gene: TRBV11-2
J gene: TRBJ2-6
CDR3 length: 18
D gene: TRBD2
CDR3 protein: CASSLVTSGGSGANVLTF
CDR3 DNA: TGTGCCAGCAGCTTAGTAACTAGCGGGGGCTCTGGGGCCAACGTCCTGACTTTC

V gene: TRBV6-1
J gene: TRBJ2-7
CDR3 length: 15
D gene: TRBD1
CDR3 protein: CASSELRQGANEQYF
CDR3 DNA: TGTGCCAGCAGTGAGTTAAGGCAGGGGGCGAACGAGCAGTACTTC

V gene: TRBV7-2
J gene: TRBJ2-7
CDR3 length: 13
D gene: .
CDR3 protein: CASSLGGDYEQYF
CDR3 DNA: TGTGCCAGCAGCTTAGGGGGAGACTACGAGCAGTACTTC

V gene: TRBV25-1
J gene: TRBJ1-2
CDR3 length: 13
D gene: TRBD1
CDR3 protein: CASNTGGYYGYTF
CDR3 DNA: TGTGCCAGCAACACAGGGGGATACTATGGCTACACCTTC

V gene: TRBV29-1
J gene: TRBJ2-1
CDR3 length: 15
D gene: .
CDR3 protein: CSANRDMRVANEQFF
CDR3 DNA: TGCAGCGCTAACAGGGATATGAGGGTAGCCAATGAGCAGTTCTTC

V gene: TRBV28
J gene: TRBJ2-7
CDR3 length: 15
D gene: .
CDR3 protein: CASSLPGGPTYEQYF
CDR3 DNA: TGTGCCAGCAGTTTGCCCGGAGGTCCTACCTACGAGCAGTACTTC

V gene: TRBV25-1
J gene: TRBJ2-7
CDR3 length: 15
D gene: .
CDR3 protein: CASSEFRGTSYEQYF
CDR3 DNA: TGTGCCAGCAGTGAATTTCGGGGGACCTCCTACGAGCAGTACTTC

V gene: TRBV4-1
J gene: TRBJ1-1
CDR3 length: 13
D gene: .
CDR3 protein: CASSHSGIPEAFF
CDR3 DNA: TGCGCCAGCAGCCATTCCGGGATTCCTGAAGCTTTCTTT

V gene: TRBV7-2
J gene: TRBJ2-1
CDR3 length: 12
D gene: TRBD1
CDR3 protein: CASRGQGHEQFF
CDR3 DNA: TGTGCCAGCAGGGGACAGGGGCATGAGCAGTTCTTC

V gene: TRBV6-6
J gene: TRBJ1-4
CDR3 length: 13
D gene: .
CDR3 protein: CASSYPTNEKLLF
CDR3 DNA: TGTGCCAGCAGTTATCCTACTAATGAAAAACTGCTTTTT

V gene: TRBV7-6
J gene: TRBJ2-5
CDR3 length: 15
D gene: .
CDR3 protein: CASSSMTVQIETQYF
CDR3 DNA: TGTGCCAGCAGCTCAATGACAGTTCAAATAGAGACCCAGTACTTC

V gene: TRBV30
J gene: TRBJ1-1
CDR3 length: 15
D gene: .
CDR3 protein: CAWSASAGVNTEAFF
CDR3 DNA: TGTGCCTGGAGTGCATCCGCGGGGGTGAACACTGAAGCTTTCTTT

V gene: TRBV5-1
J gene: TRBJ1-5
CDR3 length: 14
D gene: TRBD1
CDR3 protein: CASSHGTGNQPQHF
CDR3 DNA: TGCGCCAGCAGCCACGGGACAGGCAATCAGCCCCAGCATTTT

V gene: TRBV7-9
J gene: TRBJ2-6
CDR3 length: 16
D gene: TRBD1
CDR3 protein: CASTPGQASGANVLTF
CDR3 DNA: TGTGCCAGCACCCCGGGACAGGCTTCTGGGGCCAACGTCCTGACTTTC

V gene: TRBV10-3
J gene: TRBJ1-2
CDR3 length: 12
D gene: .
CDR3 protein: CAISEGEYGYTF
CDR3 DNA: TGTGCCATCAGTGAGGGGGAGTATGGCTACACCTTC

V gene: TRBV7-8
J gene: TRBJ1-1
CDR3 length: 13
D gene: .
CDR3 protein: CASSLDRNTEAFF
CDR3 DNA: TGTGCCAGCAGTCTGGACAGGAACACTGAAGCTTTCTTT

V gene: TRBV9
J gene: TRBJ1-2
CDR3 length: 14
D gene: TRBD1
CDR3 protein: CASSVDRAVSGYTF
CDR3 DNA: TGTGCCAGCAGCGTGGACAGGGCTGTGAGTGGCTACACCTTC

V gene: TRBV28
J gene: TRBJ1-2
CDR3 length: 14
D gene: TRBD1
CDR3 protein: CASSLLQGDYGYTF
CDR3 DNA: TGTGCCAGCAGTTTACTACAGGGGGACTATGGCTACACCTTC

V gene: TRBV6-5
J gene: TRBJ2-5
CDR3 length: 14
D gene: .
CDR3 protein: CASSYSGAGLEQYF
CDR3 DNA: TGTGCCAGCAGTTACTCTGGGGCAGGGTTAGAGCAGTACTTC

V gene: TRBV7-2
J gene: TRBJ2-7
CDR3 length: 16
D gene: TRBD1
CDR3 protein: CASSFSGTGVSFEQYF
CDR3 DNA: TGTGCCAGCAGCTTCTCCGGGACAGGGGTTTCCTTCGAGCAGTACTTC

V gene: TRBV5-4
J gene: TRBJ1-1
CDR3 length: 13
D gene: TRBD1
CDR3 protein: CASSHRQGTEDFF
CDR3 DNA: TGTGCCAGCAGCCACCGACAGGGCACTGAAGATTTCTTT

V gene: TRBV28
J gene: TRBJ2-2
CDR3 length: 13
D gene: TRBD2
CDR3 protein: CAIGGVNTGELFF
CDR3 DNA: TGTGCCATCGGGGGGGTTAATACCGGGGAGCTGTTTTTT

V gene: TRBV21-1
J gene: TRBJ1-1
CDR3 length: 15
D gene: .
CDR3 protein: CAASQTSDKNTEAFF
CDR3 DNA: TGTGCCGCCTCCCAAACCTCAGACAAGAACACTGAAGCTTTCTTT

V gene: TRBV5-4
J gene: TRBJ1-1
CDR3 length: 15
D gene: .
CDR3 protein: CASGGGGTMNTEAFF
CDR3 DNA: TGTGCCAGCGGCGGGGGGGGGACCATGAACACTGAAGCTTTCTTT

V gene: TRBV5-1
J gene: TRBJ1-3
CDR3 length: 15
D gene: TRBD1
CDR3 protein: CASSLGDSSGNTIYF
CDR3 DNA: TGCGCCAGCAGCTTGGGGGACAGCTCTGGAAACACCATATATTTT

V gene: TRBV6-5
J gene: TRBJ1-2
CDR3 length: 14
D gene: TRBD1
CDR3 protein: CASSSRDRWYGYTF
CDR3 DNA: TGTGCCAGCAGTTCCCGGGACAGATGGTATGGCTACACCTTC

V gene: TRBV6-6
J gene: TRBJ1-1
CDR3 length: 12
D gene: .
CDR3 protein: CASSQGGTEAFF
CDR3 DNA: TGTGCCAGCAGTCAGGGTGGAACTGAAGCTTTCTTT

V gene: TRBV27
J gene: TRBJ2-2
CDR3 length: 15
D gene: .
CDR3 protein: CASSLLSGVLGELFF
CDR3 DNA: TGTGCCAGCAGTTTGCTTTCCGGGGTACTCGGGGAGCTGTTTTTT